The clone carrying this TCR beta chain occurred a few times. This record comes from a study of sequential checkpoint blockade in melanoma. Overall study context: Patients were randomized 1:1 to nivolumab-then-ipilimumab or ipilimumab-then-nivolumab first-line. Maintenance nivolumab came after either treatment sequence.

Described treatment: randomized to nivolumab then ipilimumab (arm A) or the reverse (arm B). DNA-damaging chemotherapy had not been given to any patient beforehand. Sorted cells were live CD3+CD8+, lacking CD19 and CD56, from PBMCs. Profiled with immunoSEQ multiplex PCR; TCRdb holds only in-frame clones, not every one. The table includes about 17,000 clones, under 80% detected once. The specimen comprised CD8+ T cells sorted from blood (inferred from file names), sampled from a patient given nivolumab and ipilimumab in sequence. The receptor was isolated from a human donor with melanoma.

Here the CDR3 DNA reads TGTGCCAGCAGCTCCCGGGACAGGGTAGGGTATGGCTACACCTTC. Its protein is CASSSRDRVGYGYTF. The genes are TRBV11-1 and TRBJ1-2; 9 bases fit TRBD1. Germline assignment: CDR1 SGHAT and CDR2 FQDESV (reference sequence). The CDR3 covers 15 residues. Losses at the gene ends were 4 bases for V and 5 bases for J; bases not matched to a gene: 8.